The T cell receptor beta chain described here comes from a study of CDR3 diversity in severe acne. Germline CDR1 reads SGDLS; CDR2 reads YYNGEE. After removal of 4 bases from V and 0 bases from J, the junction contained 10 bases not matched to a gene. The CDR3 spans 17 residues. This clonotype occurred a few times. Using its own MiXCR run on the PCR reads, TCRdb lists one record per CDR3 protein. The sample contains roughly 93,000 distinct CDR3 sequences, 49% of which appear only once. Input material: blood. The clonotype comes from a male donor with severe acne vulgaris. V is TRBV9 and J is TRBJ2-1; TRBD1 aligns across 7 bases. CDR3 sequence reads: CASSPRDSTSSYNEQFF. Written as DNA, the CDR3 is TGTGCCAGCAGCCCCAGGGACAGCACGAGCTCCTACAATGAGCAGTTCTTC.